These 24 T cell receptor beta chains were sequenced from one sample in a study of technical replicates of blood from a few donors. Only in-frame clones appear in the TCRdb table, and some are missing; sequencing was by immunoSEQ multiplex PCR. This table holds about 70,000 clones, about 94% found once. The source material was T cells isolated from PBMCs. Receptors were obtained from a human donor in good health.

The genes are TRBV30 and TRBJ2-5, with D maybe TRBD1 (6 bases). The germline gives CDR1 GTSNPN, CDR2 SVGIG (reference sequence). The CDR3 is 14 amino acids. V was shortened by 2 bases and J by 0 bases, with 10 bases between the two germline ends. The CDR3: CAWSLDRNQETQYF. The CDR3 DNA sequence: TGTGCCTGGAGTCTCGACAGGAACCAAGAGACCCAGTACTTC.

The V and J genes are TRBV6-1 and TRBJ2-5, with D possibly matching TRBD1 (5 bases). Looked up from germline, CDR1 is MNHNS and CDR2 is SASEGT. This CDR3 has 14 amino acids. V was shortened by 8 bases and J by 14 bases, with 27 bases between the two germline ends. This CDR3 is CASSQQVNSISRYF. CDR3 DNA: TGTGCCAGCTCTCAACAGGTTAACAGTATATCTAGATACTTC.

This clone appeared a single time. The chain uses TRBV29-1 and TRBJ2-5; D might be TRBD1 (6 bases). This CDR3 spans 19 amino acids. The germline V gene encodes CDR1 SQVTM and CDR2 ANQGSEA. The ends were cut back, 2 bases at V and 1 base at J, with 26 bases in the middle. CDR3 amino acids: CSVEWRLGSPRDIQETQYF. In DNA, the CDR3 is TGCAGCGTTGAATGGCGGTTAGGCAGTCCACGGGACATCCAAGAGACCCAGTACTTC.

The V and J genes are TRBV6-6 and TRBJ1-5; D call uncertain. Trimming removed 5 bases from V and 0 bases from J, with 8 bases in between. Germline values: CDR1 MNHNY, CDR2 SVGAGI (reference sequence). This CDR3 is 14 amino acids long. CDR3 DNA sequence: TGTGCCAGCAGTGCTAGTAATAGCAATCAGCCCCAGCATTTT. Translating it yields CASSASNSNQPQHF.

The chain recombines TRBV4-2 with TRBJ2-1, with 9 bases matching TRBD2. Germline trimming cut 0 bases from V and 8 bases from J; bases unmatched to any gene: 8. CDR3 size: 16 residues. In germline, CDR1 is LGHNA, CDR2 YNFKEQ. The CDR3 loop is CASSQELAGLGYEQFF. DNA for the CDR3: TGTGCCAGCAGCCAAGAACTAGCGGGTCTTGGGTATGAGCAGTTCTTC.

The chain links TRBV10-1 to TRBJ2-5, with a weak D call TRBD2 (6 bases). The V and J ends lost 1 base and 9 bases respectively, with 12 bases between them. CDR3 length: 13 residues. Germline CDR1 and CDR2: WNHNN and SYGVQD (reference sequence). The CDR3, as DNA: TGCGCCAGCAGTGAGTGGCACGGGAGTGCCCAGTACTTC. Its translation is CASSEWHGSAQYF.

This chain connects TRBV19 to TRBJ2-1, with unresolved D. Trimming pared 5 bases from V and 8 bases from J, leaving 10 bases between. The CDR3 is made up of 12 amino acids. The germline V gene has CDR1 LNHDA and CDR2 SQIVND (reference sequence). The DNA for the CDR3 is TGTGCCAGTAGTTTTGCGAGAGATGAGCAGTTCTTC. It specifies CASSFARDEQFF.

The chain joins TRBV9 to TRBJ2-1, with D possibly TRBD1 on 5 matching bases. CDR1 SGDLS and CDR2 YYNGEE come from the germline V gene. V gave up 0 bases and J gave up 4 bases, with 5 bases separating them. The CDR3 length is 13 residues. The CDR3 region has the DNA TGTGCCAGCAGCGTAGACAGGTACAATGAGCAGTTCTTC. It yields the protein CASSVDRYNEQFF.

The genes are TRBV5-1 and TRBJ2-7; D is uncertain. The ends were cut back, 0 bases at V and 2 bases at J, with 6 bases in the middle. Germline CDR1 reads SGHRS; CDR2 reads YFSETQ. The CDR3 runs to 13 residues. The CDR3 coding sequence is TGCGCCAGCAGCTTGGCGGAGACCTACGAGCAGTACTTC. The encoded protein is CASSLAETYEQYF. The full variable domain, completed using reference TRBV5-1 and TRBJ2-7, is KAGVTQTPRYLIKTRGQQVTLSCSPISGHRSVSWYQQTPGQGLQFLFEYFSETQRNKGNFPGRFSGRQFSNSRSEMNVSTLELGDSALYLCASSLAETYEQYFGPGTRLTVT.

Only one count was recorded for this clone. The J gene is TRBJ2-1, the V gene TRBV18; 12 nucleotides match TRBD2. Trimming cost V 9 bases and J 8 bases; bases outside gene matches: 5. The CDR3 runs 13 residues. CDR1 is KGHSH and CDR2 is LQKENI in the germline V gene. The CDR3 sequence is CASKTSGSDEQFF. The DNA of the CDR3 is TGTGCCAGTAAGACTAGCGGGAGCGATGAGCAGTTCTTC.

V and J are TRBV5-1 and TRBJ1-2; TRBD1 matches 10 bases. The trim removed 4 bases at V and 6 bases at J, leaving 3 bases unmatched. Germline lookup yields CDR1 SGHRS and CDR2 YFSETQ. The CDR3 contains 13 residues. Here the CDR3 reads CASSIGTGDGYTF. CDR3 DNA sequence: TGCGCCAGCAGCATCGGGACAGGGGATGGCTACACCTTC.

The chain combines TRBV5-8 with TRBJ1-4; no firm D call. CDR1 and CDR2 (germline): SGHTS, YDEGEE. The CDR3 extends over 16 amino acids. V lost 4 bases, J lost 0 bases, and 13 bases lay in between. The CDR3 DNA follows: TGTGCCAGCAGCAGTCGACTGAGGGCAACTAATGAAAAACTGTTTTTT. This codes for CASSSRLRATNEKLFF.

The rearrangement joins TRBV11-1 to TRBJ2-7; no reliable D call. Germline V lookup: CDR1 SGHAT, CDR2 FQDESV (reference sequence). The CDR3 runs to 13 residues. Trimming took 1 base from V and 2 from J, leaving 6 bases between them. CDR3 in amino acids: CASSLGAPYEQYF. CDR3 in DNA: TGTGCCAGCAGCTTAGGAGCTCCCTACGAGCAGTACTTC. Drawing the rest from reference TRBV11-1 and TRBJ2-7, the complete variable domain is EAEVAQSPRYKITEKSQAVAFWCDPISGHATLYWYRQILGQGPELLVQFQDESVVDDSQLPKDRFSAERLKGVDSTLKIQPAELGDSAMYLCASSLGAPYEQYFGPGTRLTVT.

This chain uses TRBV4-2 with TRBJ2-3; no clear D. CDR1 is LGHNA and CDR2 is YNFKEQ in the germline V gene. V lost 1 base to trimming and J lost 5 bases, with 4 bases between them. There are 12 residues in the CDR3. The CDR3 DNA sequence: TGTGCCAGCAGCCAAGCGGGAGATACGCAGTATTTT. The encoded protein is CASSQAGDTQYF.

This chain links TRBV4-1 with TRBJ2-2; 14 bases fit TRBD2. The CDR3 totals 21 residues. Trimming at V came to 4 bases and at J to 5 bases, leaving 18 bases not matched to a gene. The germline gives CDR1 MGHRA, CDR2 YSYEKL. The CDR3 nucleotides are TGCGCCAGCAGCCGCGTACCCGGGACTAGCGGGAGTACCCTGAGGACCGGGGAGCTGTTTTTT. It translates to CASSRVPGTSGSTLRTGELFF.

The CDR3 protein is CASSPNPGQGGSGNTIYF. CDR3 coding DNA: TGTGCCAGCAGCCCCAACCCGGGACAGGGAGGGTCTGGAAACACCATATATTTT. V usage is TRBV9 and J usage is TRBJ1-3; TRBD1 agrees at 9 bases. J gave up 1 base and V 4 bases, and 12 bases lay outside the gene matches. Germline values: CDR1 SGDLS, CDR2 YYNGEE. This CDR3 comprises 18 residues.

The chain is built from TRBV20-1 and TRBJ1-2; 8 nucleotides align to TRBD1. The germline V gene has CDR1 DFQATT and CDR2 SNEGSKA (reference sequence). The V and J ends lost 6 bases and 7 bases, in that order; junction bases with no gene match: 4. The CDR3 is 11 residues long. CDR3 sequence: CSAQGATGYTF. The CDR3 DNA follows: TGCAGTGCCCAGGGGGCTACTGGCTACACCTTC.

CDR3 protein: CASSYSPREQFF. In DNA form, the CDR3 reads TGTGCCAGCAGTTACTCACCGAGGGAGCAGTTCTTC. The chain links TRBV6-5 to TRBJ2-1; D is unresolved. V was shortened by 0 bases and J by 10 bases, with 7 bases between the two germline ends. The CDR3 is made up of 12 amino acids. Per germline, CDR1 MNHEY and CDR2 SVGAGI.

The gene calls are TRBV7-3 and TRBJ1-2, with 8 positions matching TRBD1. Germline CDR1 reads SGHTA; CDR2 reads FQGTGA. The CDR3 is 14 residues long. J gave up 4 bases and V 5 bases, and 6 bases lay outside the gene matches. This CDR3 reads CASSQTGDGYGYTF. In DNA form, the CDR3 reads TGTGCCAGCAGCCAGACAGGGGACGGCTATGGCTACACCTTC.

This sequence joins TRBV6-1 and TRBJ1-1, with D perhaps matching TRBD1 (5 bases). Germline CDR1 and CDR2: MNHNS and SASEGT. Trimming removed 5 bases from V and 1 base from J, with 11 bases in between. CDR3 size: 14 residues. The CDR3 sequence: CASSSRVTNTEAFF. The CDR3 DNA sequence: TGTGCCAGCAGTTCCAGGGTTACGAACACTGAAGCTTTCTTT.

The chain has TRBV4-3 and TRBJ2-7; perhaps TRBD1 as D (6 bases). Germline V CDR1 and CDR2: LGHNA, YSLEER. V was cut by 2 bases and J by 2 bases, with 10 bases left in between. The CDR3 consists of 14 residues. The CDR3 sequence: CASSQRDNPYEQYF. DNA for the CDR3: TGCGCCAGCAGCCAAAGGGACAATCCCTACGAGCAGTACTTC.

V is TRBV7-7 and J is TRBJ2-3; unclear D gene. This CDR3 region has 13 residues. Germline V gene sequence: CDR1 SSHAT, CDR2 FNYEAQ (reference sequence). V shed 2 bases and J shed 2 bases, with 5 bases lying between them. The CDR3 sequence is CASSLIVTDTQYF. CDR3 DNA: TGTGCCAGCAGCTTAATCGTCACAGATACGCAGTATTTT.

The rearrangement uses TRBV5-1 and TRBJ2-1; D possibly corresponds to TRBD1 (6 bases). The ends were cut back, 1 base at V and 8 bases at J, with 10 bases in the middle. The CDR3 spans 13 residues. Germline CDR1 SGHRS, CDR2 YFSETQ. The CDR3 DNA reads TGCGCCAGCAGCTTGATACAGGGCTATGAGCAGTTCTTC. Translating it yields CASSLIQGYEQFF.

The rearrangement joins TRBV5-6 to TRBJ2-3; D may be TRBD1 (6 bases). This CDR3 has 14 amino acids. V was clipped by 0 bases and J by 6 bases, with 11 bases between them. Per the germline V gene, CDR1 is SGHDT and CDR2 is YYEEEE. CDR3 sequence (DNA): TGTGCCAGCAGCTTGGGGGGGCGATCCGATACGCAGTATTTT. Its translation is CASSLGGRSDTQYF.